The 3 T cell receptor beta chains given below trace back to one sample, sequenced in a study of T cell clusters in autoimmune cytopenias. Multiplex touch-down PCR amplified TRB using TRB-A and TRB-B pools in one tube. TCRdb processed the multiplex PCR reads again and assigns one entry to each CDR3 protein, with no DNA. Seen in this sample are around 9,500 distinct CDR3 sequences; the ten most common clones hold 7% to 10%. Each sample's input was around 270 ng genomic DNA, 30,000 to 45,000 genome equivalents. The sequencing sample was made of peripheral blood. All receptors come from a human donor with an autoimmune cytopenia or autoimmune hepatitis (not recorded which).

This chain uses TRBV11-2 with TRBJ2-3; TCRdb calls TRBD2, which cannot be checked without DNA. There are 14 residues in the CDR3. Looked up from germline, CDR1 is SGHAT and CDR2 is FQNNGV. The CDR3 protein is CASSLKRNTDTQYF.

This chain connects TRBV7-2 to TRBJ2-3; there is no DNA to check the TCRdb D call of TRBD1. CDR3 length: 17 residues. Germline CDR1 is SGHTA and CDR2 is FQGNSA. CDR3: CASSSAGQGIRADTQYF.

The rearrangement joins TRBV10-3 to TRBJ1-3; TCRdb's assignment of TRBD1 cannot be checked, as there is no DNA. Germline CDR1 reads ENHRY; CDR2 reads SYGVKD. The CDR3 runs to 14 residues. CDR3 sequence: CSIKEGQRGNTIYF.